This note documents a single T cell receptor (beta chain) sequence. Its antigen is unknown. This CDR3 is 12 amino acids long. TCRdb reprocessed the 5' RACE reads and reports one entry per CDR3 protein, with no DNA. The listing contains 350,000 to 400,000 distinct CDR3 sequences. The data are from a study of T cells expressing NK-cell markers. Study in general: Seropositivity for HCMV was found in seven of the eight sequenced donors, with one seronegative. Overall study findings and caveats: There remained a lack of clarity about HCMV specificity of expanded NKG2C+ T cell clones. Dominant NKG2C+ clonotypes accounted for roughly 1.0-7.0% of CD8+ T cells in a handful of donors.

Sequenced input: blood T cells: a sorted CD56 or NKG2C T cell subset, CD4+ or CD8+ T cells, or bulk PBMC T cells (not recorded which). The chain couples TRBV12-3 or TRBV12-4 to TRBJ1-1; TCRdb's assignment of TRBD1 cannot be checked, as there is no DNA. This sequence originates from a woman aged 50 to 65 in good health. This CDR3 is CASSPEGKWAFF.